The clone carrying this T cell receptor beta chain occurred a few times. Its cognate antigen is unknown. RNA transcripts were the template for amplifying TCR beta CDR3 regions. HTBI primers were used for first-round RT-PCR of the TCR CDR3. TCRdb reanalysed the multiplex PCR reads using MiXCR and keeps one entry per CDR3 protein. The sample comprises 300,000 to 400,000 distinct CDR3 sequences, 13% to 15% of which are singletons, and less than 20% rests with the top ten. The CDR3 extends over 17 amino acids. Trimming removed 1 base from V and 1 base from J, with 16 bases in between. The germline V gene encodes CDR1 LNHDA and CDR2 SQIVND (reference sequence). The data stem from a study of T cells in Graves' hyperthyroidism and ophthalmopathy. General observations from the study: By a 13 V-J model, ophthalmopathy was set apart from stable hyperthyroidism.

The sample comprised blood. This clonotype originated in a woman in her twenties or thirties with Graves' ophthalmopathy. This chain links TRBV19 with TRBJ2-5; a possible D gene is TRBD1 (5 bases). In nucleotides, the CDR3 is TGTGCCAGTAGTATAGTGGTTCCAGGGCAGATCCAAGAGACCCAGTACTTC. It encodes CASSIVVPGQIQETQYF.